Listed below are T cell receptor beta chains from one sample, sequenced in a study of cytomegalovirus exposure and HLA in healthy donors. The assay was immunoSEQ multiplex PCR, and TCRdb's table has in-frame clones only and misses some. The table has about 150,000 clones, 86% seen once. The source material was PBMCs. These receptors were obtained from a young woman in good health and CMV-seronegative. Both conserved end residues are part of each CDR3. A D gene is named only where the DNA matches it firmly. Expanded clones are given a class, and other clones once, few, many or no size at all.

size: few
V: TRBV4-1
D: NA
J: TRBJ1-1
CDR3: CASSQQPGTEAFF
DNA: TGCGCCAGCAGCCAGCAACCGGGCACTGAAGCTTTCTTT

size: NA
V: TRBV7-8
D: NA
J: TRBJ1-6
CDR3: CASSLGGASPLHF
DNA: TGTGCCAGCAGCTTAGGTGGGGCCTCACCCCTCCACTTT

size: NA
V: TRBV19
D: TRBD2
J: TRBJ2-3
CDR3: CASSVSGLAGQDTQYF
DNA: TGTGCCAGTAGTGTCTCGGGACTAGCGGGACAAGATACGCAGTATTTT

size: NA
V: TRBV12-5
D: NA
J: TRBJ2-7
CDR3: CASGLPSEQYF
DNA: TGTGCTAGTGGTTTGCCGTCTGAGCAGTACTTC

size: NA
V: TRBV18
D: NA
J: TRBJ2-1
CDR3: CASSLSAAFSYNEQFF
DNA: TGTGCCAGCTCCCTATCCGCGGCTTTCTCCTACAATGAGCAGTTCTTC

size: few
V: TRBV5-1
D: NA
J: TRBJ2-1
CDR3: CASSDWAGREQFF
DNA: TGCGCCAGCAGCGACTGGGCGGGGAGGGAGCAGTTCTTC

size: few
V: TRBV5-4
D: NA
J: TRBJ2-7
CDR3: CASSLEGVRSYEQYF
DNA: TGTGCCAGCAGCTTGGAGGGGGTTCGATCCTACGAGCAGTACTTC

size: NA
V: TRBV5-1
D: NA
J: TRBJ2-1
CDR3: CASSLAGVQLTNEQFF
DNA: TGCGCCAGCAGCTTGGCCGGGGTCCAATTAACCAATGAGCAGTTCTTC

size: NA
V: TRBV5-1
D: NA
J: TRBJ2-7
CDR3: CASRHGQTPYEQYF
DNA: TGCGCCAGCCGCCATGGACAGACCCCCTACGAGCAGTACTTC

size: NA
V: TRBV11-2
D: NA
J: TRBJ1-2
CDR3: CASSPGSFYGYTF
DNA: TGTGCCAGCAGCCCAGGGTCCTTCTATGGCTACACCTTC

size: NA
V: TRBV30
D: NA
J: TRBJ1-6
CDR3: CAWSPGGRSAGHF
DNA: TGTGCCTGGAGCCCCGGGGGGCGTTCAGCGGGCCACTTT

size: NA
V: TRBV27
D: TRBD1
J: TRBJ2-7
CDR3: CASRSTGNYEQYF
DNA: TGTGCCAGCAGATCGACAGGGAACTACGAGCAGTACTTC

size: NA
V: TRBV9
D: TRBD1
J: TRBJ2-2
CDR3: CASNQGGSPQTGELFF
DNA: TGTGCCAGCAACCAAGGGGGCTCTCCCCAGACCGGGGAGCTGTTTTTT

size: NA
V: TRBV5-6
D: NA
J: TRBJ1-1
CDR3: CASSFLGQQGEGTEAFF
DNA: TGTGCCAGCAGCTTTTTGGGGCAACAGGGAGAGGGCACTGAAGCTTTCTTT

size: NA
V: TRBV29-1
D: NA
J: TRBJ2-3
CDR3: CSAGGTDTQYF
DNA: TGCAGCGCAGGGGGCACAGATACGCAGTATTTT

size: NA
V: TRBV6-1
D: TRBD2
J: TRBJ2-7
CDR3: CASSVKASGGPRFNEQYF
DNA: TGTGCCAGCAGTGTGAAGGCTAGCGGGGGGCCACGGTTCAACGAGCAGTACTTC

size: NA
V: TRBV19
D: TRBD1
J: TRBJ2-2
CDR3: CASRQGAGELFF
DNA: TGTGCCAGCAGACAGGGGGCCGGGGAGCTGTTTTTT

size: NA
V: TRBV2
D: NA
J: TRBJ1-2
CDR3: CASSGWGHTF
DNA: TGTGCCAGCAGTGGATGGGGGCACACCTTC

size: NA
V: TRBV6-1
D: TRBD2
J: TRBJ2-5
CDR3: CASSEGGLAVRTQYF
DNA: TGTGCCAGCAGTGAAGGGGGACTAGCGGTTCGGACCCAGTACTTC